This T cell receptor beta chain was recovered during a study of T-cell memory formation after mild COVID-19. Study-wide results and limits: A subset of responding clones appeared in pre-infection memory, suggesting cross-reactive memory joined.

Trimming removed 0 bases from V and 3 bases from J; junction bases left unmatched: 2. Germline CDR1 is SEHNR and CDR2 is FQNEAQ (reference sequence). The CDR3 runs 15 residues. This clonotype was found a few times. Antigen specificity is unknown. A single record per CDR3 protein comes from TCRdb applying MiXCR to the 5' RACE reads. The top ten clones hold roughly 13% of a sample with 350,000 to 500,000 distinct CDR3 sequences, about 25% of them seen once. The sequence derives from an adult woman who had mild COVID-19 (a few samples of this study predate the infection). Cell type and time point are not known. Sequences were obtained from PBMCs or a T cell subset sorted from them (not recorded which). The V gene is TRBV7-9, the J gene TRBJ2-7, with TRBD1 matching over 10 bases. This CDR3 is CASSLAGTGDYEQYF. Written as DNA, the CDR3 is TGTGCCAGCAGCTTAGCGGGGACAGGGGACTACGAGCAGTACTTC.